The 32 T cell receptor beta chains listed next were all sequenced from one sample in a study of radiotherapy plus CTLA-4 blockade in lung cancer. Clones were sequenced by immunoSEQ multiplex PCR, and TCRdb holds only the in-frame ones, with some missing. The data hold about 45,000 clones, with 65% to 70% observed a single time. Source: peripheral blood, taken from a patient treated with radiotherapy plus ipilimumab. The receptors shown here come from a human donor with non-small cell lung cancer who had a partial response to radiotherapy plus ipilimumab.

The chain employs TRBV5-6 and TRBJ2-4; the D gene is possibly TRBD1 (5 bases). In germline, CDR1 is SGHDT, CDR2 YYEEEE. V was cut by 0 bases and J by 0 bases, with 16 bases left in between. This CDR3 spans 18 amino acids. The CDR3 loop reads CASSLVQGTDLAKNIQYF. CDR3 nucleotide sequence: TGTGCCAGCAGCTTGGTGCAGGGCACCGATCTAGCCAAAAACATTCAGTACTTC.

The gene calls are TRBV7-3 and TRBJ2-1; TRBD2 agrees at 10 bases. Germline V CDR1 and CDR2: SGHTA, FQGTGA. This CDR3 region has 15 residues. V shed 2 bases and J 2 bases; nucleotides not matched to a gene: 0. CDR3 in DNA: TGTGCCAGCAGCTTACTAGCGGGGGCCTACAATGAGCAGTTCTTC. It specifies CASSLLAGAYNEQFF.

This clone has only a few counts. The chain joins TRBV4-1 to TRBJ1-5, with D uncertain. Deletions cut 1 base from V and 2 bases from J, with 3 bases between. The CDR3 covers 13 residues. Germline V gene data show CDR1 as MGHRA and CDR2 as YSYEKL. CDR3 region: CASSQAGNQPQHF. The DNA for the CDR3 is TGCGCCAGCAGCCAAGCCGGCAATCAGCCCCAGCATTTT.

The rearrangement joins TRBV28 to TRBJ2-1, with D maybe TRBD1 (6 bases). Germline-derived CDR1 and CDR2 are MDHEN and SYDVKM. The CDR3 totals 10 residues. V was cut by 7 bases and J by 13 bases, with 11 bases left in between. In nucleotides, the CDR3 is TGTGCCAGCAAGGGGACACAACAGTTCTTC. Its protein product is CASKGTQQFF.

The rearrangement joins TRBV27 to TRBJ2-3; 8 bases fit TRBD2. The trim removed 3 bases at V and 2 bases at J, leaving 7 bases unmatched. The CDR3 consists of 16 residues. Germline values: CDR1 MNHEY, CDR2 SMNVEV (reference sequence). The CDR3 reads CASSLAGGRATDTQYF. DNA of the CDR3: TGTGCCAGCAGTTTGGCGGGGGGCCGGGCCACAGATACGCAGTATTTT.

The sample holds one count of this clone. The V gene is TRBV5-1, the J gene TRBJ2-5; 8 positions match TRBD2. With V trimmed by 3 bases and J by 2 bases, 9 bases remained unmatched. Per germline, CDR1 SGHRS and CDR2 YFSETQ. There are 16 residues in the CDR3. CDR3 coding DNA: TGCGCCAGCAGCTCCTTTACCACGGGAGGGCAAGAGACCCAGTACTTC. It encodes CASSSFTTGGQETQYF.

The CDR3 here is CATSPGYNYEQYF. As DNA, the CDR3 is TGTGCCACCTCACCAGGTTACAACTACGAGCAGTACTTC. The J gene is TRBJ2-7, the V gene TRBV2; D is unclear. V was cut by 10 bases and J by 3 bases, with 16 bases left in between. The CDR3 runs to 13 residues. The V gene's germline CDR1 is SNHLY and CDR2 FYNNEI.

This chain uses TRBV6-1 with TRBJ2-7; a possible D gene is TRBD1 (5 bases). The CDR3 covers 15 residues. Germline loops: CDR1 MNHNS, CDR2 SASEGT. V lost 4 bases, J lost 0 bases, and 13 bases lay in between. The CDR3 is CASSVYRSSSYEQYF. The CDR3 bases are TGTGCCAGCAGTGTTTACAGGTCCAGCTCCTACGAGCAGTACTTC.

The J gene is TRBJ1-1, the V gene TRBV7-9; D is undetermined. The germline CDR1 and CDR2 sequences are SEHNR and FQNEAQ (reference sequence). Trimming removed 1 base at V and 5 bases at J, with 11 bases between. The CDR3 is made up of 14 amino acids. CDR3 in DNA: TGTGCCAGCAGCTTAGAACTCCCCGGGACTGAAGCTTTCTTT. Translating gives CASSLELPGTEAFF.

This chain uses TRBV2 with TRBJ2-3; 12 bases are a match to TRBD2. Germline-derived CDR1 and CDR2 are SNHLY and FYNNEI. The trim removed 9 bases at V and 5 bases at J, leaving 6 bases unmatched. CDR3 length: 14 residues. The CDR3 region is CASWTSGIKDTQYF. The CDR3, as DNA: TGTGCCAGTTGGACTAGCGGGATAAAAGATACGCAGTATTTT.

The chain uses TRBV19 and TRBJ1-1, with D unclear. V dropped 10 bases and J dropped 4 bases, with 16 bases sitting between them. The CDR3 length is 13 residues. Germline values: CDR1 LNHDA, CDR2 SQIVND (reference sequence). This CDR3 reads CATRELGVTEAFF. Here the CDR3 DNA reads TGTGCCACTCGGGAGCTCGGGGTCACTGAAGCTTTCTTT.

The CDR3: CASSPPLGPGNTIYF. In nucleotides, the CDR3 is TGTGCCAGCTCACCACCTTTGGGGCCTGGAAACACCATATATTTT. J is TRBJ1-3 and V is TRBV18, with a tentative D call TRBD1 (5 bases). V shed 0 bases and J shed 2 bases, with 8 bases lying between them. Germline values: CDR1 KGHSH, CDR2 LQKENI. The CDR3 totals 15 residues.

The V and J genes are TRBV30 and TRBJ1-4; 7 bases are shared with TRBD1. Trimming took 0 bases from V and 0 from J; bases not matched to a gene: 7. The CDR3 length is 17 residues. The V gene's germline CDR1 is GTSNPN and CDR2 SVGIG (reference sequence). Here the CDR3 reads CAWSVDQGTATNEKLFF. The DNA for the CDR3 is TGTGCCTGGAGTGTAGACCAGGGGACAGCAACTAATGAAAAACTGTTTTTT. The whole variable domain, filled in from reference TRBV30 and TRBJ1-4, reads SQTIHQWPATLVQPVGSPLSLECTVEGTSNPNLYWYRQAAGRGLQLLFYSVGIGQISSEVPQNLSASRPQDRQFILSSKKLLLSDSGFYLCAWSVDQGTATNEKLFFGSGTQLSVL.

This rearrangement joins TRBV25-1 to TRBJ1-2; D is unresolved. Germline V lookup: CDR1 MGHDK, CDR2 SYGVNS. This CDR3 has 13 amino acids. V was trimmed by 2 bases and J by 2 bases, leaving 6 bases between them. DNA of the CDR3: TGTGCCAGCAGTGAAACAGCAAACTATGGCTACACCTTC. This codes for CASSETANYGYTF.

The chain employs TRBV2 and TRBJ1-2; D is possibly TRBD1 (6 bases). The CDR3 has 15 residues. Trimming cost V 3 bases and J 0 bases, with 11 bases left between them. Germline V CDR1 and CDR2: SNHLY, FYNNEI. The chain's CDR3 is CASSERTVANYGYTF. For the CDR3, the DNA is TGTGCCAGCAGTGAGAGGACAGTTGCTAACTATGGCTACACCTTC. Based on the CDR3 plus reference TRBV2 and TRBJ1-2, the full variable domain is EPEVTQTPSHQVTQMGQEVILRCVPISNHLYFYWYRQILGQKVEFLVSFYNNEISEKSEIFDDQFSVERPDGSNFTLKIRSTKLEDSAMYFCASSERTVANYGYTFGSGTRLTVV.

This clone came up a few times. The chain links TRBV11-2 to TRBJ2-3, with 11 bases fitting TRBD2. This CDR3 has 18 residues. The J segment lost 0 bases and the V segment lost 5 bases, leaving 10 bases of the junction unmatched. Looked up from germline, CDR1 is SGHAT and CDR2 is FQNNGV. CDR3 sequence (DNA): TGTGCCAGCAGCCTCCTTAGCGGGAGGGGTCTTAGCACAGATACGCAGTATTTT. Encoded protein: CASSLLSGRGLSTDTQYF.

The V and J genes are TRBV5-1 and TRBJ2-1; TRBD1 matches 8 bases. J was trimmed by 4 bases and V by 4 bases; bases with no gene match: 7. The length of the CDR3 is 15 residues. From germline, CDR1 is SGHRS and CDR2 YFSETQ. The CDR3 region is CASSRGTGLYNEQFF. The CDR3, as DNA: TGCGCCAGCAGCCGCGGGACAGGACTTTACAATGAGCAGTTCTTC. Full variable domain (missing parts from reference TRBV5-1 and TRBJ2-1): KAGVTQTPRYLIKTRGQQVTLSCSPISGHRSVSWYQQTPGQGLQFLFEYFSETQRNKGNFPGRFSGRQFSNSRSEMNVSTLELGDSALYLCASSRGTGLYNEQFFGPGTRLTVL.

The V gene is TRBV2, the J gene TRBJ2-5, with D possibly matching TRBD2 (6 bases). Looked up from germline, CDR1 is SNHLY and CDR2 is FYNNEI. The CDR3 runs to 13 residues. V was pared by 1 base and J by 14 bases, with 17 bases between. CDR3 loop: CASSEVPLANVYF. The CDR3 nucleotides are TGTGCCAGCAGTGAAGTCCCTCTAGCGAACGTTTACTTC.

CDR3 in amino acids: CASRLTGGTDTQYF. CDR3 nucleotides: TGTGCCAGTAGGTTAACGGGAGGCACAGATACGCAGTATTTT. The V gene is TRBV19, the J gene TRBJ2-3; D is possibly TRBD2 (6 bases). Trimming shortened V by 6 bases and J by 1 base, and 11 bases separated the two germline ends. Germline lookup yields CDR1 LNHDA and CDR2 SQIVND (reference sequence). This CDR3 contains 14 residues.

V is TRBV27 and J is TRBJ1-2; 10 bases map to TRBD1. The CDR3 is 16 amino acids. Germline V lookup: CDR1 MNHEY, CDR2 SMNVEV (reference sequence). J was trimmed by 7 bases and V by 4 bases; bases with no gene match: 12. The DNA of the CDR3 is TGTGCCAGCAGTTACCACCGGGACAGGGGATCGGGTGGCTACACCTTC. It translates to CASSYHRDRGSGGYTF.

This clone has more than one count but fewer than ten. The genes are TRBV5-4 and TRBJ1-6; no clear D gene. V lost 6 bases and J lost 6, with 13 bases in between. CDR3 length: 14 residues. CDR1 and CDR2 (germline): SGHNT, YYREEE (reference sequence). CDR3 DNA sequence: TGTGCCAGCACCACCGGGGAGCCTAATTCACCCCTCCACTTT. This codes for CASTTGEPNSPLHF.

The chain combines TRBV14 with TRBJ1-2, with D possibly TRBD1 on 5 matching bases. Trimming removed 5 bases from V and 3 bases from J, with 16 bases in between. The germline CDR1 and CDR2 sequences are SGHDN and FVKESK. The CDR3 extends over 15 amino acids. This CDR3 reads CASSTLMGPDYGYTF. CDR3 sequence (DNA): TGTGCCAGCAGCACATTGATGGGGCCCGACTATGGCTACACCTTC.

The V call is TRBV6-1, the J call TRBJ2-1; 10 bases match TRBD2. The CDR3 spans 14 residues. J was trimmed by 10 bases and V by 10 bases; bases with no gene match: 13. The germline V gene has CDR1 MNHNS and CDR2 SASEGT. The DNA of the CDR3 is TGTGCCACCAACCCGTTAGCGGGAGGAAGGGAGCAGTTCTTC. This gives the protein CATNPLAGGREQFF.

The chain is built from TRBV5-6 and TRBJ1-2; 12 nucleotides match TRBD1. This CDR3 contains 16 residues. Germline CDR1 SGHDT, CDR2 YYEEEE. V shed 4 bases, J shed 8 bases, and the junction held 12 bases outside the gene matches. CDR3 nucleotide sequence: TGTGCCAGCAGCACCTCCGGGACAGGGGGCGCGAGAGGCTACACCTTC. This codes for CASSTSGTGGARGYTF.

CDR3 residues: CASSLVRGGRIVEQYF. CDR3 in DNA: TGTGCCAGCAGCTTAGTCAGGGGCGGCAGGATTGTCGAGCAGTACTTC. The V call is TRBV7-8, the J call TRBJ2-7; a weak D match, TRBD1 (6 bases). The germline V gene has CDR1 SGHVS and CDR2 FQNEAQ. Trimming took 1 base from V and 6 from J, leaving 19 bases between them. The CDR3 totals 16 residues.

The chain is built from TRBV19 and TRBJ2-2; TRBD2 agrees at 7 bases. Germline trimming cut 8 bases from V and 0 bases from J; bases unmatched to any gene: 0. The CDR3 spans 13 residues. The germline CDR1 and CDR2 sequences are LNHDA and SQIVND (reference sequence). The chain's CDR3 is CASGLANTGELFF. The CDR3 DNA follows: TGTGCCAGTGGACTAGCGAACACCGGGGAGCTGTTTTTT.

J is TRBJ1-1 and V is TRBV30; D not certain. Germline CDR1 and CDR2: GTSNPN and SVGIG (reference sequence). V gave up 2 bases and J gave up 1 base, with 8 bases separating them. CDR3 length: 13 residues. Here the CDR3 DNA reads TGTGCCTGGAGTTTTGGCACGAACACTGAAGCTTTCTTT. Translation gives CAWSFGTNTEAFF.

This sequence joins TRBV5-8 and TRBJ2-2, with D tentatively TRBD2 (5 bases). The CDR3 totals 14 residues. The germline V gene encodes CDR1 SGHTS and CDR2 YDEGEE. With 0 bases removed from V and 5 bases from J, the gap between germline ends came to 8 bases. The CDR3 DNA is TGTGCCAGCAGCTTGGACGGGGTAACCGGGGAGCTGTTTTTT. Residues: CASSLDGVTGELFF.

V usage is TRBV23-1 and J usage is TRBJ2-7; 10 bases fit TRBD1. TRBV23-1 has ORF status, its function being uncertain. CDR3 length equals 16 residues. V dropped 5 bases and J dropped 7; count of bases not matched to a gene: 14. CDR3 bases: TGCGCCAGCAGTGTCACGACGAGACAGGGGGCTCAAGAGCAGTACTTC. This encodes CASSVTTRQGAQEQYF.

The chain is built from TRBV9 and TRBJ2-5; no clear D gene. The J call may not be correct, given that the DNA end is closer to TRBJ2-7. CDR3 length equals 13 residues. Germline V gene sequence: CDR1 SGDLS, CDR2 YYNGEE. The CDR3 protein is CASSVEEDYEQYF. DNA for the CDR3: TGTGCCAGCAGCGTAGAAGAGGACTACGAGCAGTACTTC.

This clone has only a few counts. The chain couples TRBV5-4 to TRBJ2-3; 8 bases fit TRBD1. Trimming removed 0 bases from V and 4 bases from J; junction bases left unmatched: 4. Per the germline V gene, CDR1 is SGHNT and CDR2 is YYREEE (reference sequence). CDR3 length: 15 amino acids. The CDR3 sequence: CASSLGQGWADTQYF. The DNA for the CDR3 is TGTGCCAGCAGCTTGGGACAGGGGTGGGCAGATACGCAGTATTTT.

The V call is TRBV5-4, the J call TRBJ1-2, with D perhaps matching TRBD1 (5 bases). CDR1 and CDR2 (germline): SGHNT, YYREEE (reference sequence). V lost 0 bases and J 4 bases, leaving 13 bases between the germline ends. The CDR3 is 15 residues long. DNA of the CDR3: TGTGCCAGCAGCTTGGAGGAGGGGAGGGGCTATGGCTACACCTTC. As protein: CASSLEEGRGYGYTF.